The present T cell receptor (beta chain) was sequenced within a study of blood T cell repertoires in COVID-19. Here immunoSEQ multiplex PCR was the method, and the copy in TCRdb shows in-frame clones only, minus some. Here the sample spans approximately 92,000 clones, roughly 84% being singletons. The CDR3 extends over 14 amino acids. Germline lookup yields CDR1 SGDLS and CDR2 YYNGEE. The V segment lost 6 bases and the J segment 4 bases; nucleotides outside the gene matches: 7. Sequenced input: peripheral blood. The V gene is TRBV9, the J gene TRBJ1-2; 9 bases map to TRBD1. This clonotype originated in a man aged 70 or older with active or convalescent COVID-19. CDR3 DNA sequence: TGTGCCAGCACCTTTGGACAGGGGCCCTATGGCTACACCTTC. Residues: CASTFGQGPYGYTF.